This TCR beta chain comes out of a study of cytomegalovirus exposure and HLA in healthy donors. Study outcomes and limitations: Despite most TCR sequences being rare, some public TCRs occurred in many donors. TCR beta chains numbering under 200 were designated cytomegalovirus-associated.

The CDR3 has 15 amino acids. V was clipped by 4 bases and J by 7 bases, with 16 bases between them. Per germline, CDR1 LGHNA and CDR2 YSLEER. Produced via immunoSEQ multiplex PCR; TCRdb's table is partial and in-frame only. The sample records 250,000 to 400,000 clones, 88% being singletons. A word on this clone: Its matching antigen is unknown.

This receptor was obtained from a man aged 25 to 40 in good health and CMV-seronegative. The chain has TRBV4-3 and TRBJ1-4, with D perhaps matching TRBD1 (6 bases). Source material: PBMCs. The chain's CDR3 is CASSPSPGVIEKLFF. The DNA for the CDR3 is TGCGCCAGCAGCCCGAGTCCAGGGGTAATTGAAAAACTGTTTTTT.